This TCR beta chain derives from a study of blood T cells in healthy people across ages. The sample holds one count of this clonotype. Together with a sample-barcoded 5' primer, a J-beta primer mix was included in a second PCR lasting about 7 to 12 cycles. One entry per CDR3 protein, called by TCRdb with MiXCR from the 5' RACE reads. Of about 830,000 distinct CDR3 sequences detected, roughly 60% appear once; the ten largest clones hold roughly 22%. Germline V gene lookup returns CDR1 ENHRY and CDR2 SYGVKD. Trimming left V 11 bases short and J 11 bases short, with 16 bases between. The CDR3 sequence is 12 residues long.

The J gene is TRBJ1-6, the V gene TRBV10-3; unclear D gene. The specimen sequenced was blood. This sequence originates from a man between 25 and 39 years old in good health. CDR3 amino acids: CAAGRGNAPLHF. CDR3 nucleotide sequence: TGTGCCGCTGGGAGAGGGAATGCACCCCTCCACTTT.